This is a list of T cell receptor beta chains from one sample in a study of T cells after yellow fever vaccination. TCRdb passed the 5' RACE reads through MiXCR, listing each CDR3 protein once. This sample has roughly 11,000 distinct CDR3 sequences; under 6% occur once, and the top ten carry approximately 1%. Sequences were derived from PBMCs, either bulk or a sorted T-cell subset (CD4+, CD8+, memory, or dextramer-sorted; not recorded which), sampled on the day of the yellow fever booster vaccination. The receptors shown here come from a man aged 25 to 40 who received the YFV17D yellow fever vaccine. The CDR3 runs from the conserved cysteine through the conserved F or W. A D gene is named only where the DNA matches it firmly. Not all rows give a size; the values are once, few, many and, for expanded clones, a class.

cdr3_aa: CASSSGTSSYNEQFF; cdr3_nt: TGTGCCAGCAGCTCCGGGACTAGCTCCTACAATGAGCAGTTCTTC; j_call: TRBJ2-1; v_call: TRBV2; d_call: TRBD2; clone_size: medium-sized
cdr3_aa: CASSHLAGYEQYF; cdr3_nt: TGTGCCAGCAGTCATCTAGCGGGTTACGAGCAGTACTTC; j_call: TRBJ2-7; v_call: TRBV6-2/TRBV6-3; d_call: TRBD2; clone_size: medium-sized
cdr3_aa: CASSLAGQGDEQYF; cdr3_nt: TGTGCCAGCAGCTTAGCCGGCCAGGGCGACGAGCAGTACTTC; j_call: TRBJ2-7; v_call: TRBV7-2; d_call: -; clone_size: -
cdr3_aa: CASSLGQLYYGYTF; cdr3_nt: TGTGCCAGCAGTTTAGGACAACTTTACTATGGCTACACCTTC; j_call: TRBJ1-2; v_call: TRBV12-3/TRBV12-4; d_call: -; clone_size: medium-sized
cdr3_aa: CASRGRERHIEQFF; cdr3_nt: TGTGCCAGCAGAGGCAGGGAGAGACACATTGAGCAGTTCTTC; j_call: TRBJ2-1; v_call: TRBV2; d_call: -; clone_size: medium-sized
cdr3_aa: CSASDTIVSPLHF; cdr3_nt: TGCAGTGCCTCGGACACTATTGTTTCACCCCTCCACTTT; j_call: TRBJ1-6; v_call: TRBV20-1; d_call: -; clone_size: few
cdr3_aa: CASSQGEKLFF; cdr3_nt: TGTGCCAGCAGCCAGGGGGAGAAACTGTTTTTT; j_call: TRBJ1-4; v_call: TRBV16; d_call: -; clone_size: many
cdr3_aa: CAISDSGAGGRNTQYF; cdr3_nt: TGTGCCATCAGTGACAGTGGAGCGGGAGGGCGTAATACGCAGTATTTT; j_call: TRBJ2-3; v_call: TRBV10-3; d_call: TRBD2; clone_size: many
cdr3_aa: CASTPGVGGYTF; cdr3_nt: TGTGCCAGCACCCCGGGTGTGGGAGGCTACACCTTC; j_call: TRBJ1-2; v_call: TRBV5-6; d_call: -; clone_size: -
cdr3_aa: CATSELAGYSVISEQYF; cdr3_nt: TGTGCCACATCGGAACTAGCGGGATATTCCGTGATTTCCGAGCAGTACTTC; j_call: TRBJ2-7; v_call: TRBV15; d_call: TRBD2; clone_size: medium-sized
cdr3_aa: CASSQRIGTQETQYF; cdr3_nt: TGCGCCAGCAGCCAAAGAATAGGGACACAAGAGACCCAGTACTTC; j_call: TRBJ2-5; v_call: TRBV4-3; d_call: -; clone_size: medium-sized
cdr3_aa: CASSLDRGDEQYF; cdr3_nt: TGTGCCAGCAGCTTAGACAGGGGAGACGAGCAGTACTTC; j_call: TRBJ2-7; v_call: TRBV7-8; d_call: TRBD1; clone_size: many
cdr3_aa: CATAVGGNTGELFF; cdr3_nt: TGTGCCACCGCGGTAGGTGGGAACACCGGGGAGCTGTTTTTT; j_call: TRBJ2-2; v_call: TRBV15; d_call: -; clone_size: many
cdr3_aa: CASSLDREGGYTF; cdr3_nt: TGCGCCAGCAGCTTGGACAGGGAGGGTGGCTACACCTTC; j_call: TRBJ1-2; v_call: TRBV5-1; d_call: -; clone_size: many
cdr3_aa: CASSFTGTEAFF; cdr3_nt: TGCGCCAGCAGCTTCACAGGGACTGAAGCTTTCTTT; j_call: TRBJ1-1; v_call: TRBV5-1; d_call: -; clone_size: many
cdr3_aa: CCARDWLAGYTDTQYF; cdr3_nt: TGCTGTGCTAGAGATTGGCTAGCGGGGTACACAGATACGCAGTATTTT; j_call: TRBJ2-3; v_call: TRBV20-1; d_call: TRBD2; clone_size: -
cdr3_aa: CSVEDALRRQETQYF; cdr3_nt: TGCAGCGTTGAAGATGCTCTGAGGAGGCAAGAGACCCAGTACTTC; j_call: TRBJ2-5; v_call: TRBV29-1; d_call: -; clone_size: medium-sized
cdr3_aa: CASSEFTPTDTQYF; cdr3_nt: TGCGCCAGCAGTGAATTTACACCGACAGATACGCAGTATTTT; j_call: TRBJ2-3; v_call: TRBV10-1; d_call: -; clone_size: many
cdr3_aa: CTICLWAKKQGAGTGELFF; cdr3_nt: TGTACCATCTGTTTATGGGCCAAGAAACAGGGGGCGGGCACCGGGGAGCTGTTTTTT; j_call: TRBJ2-2; v_call: TRBV12-3/TRBV12-4; d_call: TRBD1; clone_size: -
cdr3_aa: CASSRSRDRRTYGYTF; cdr3_nt: TGTGCCAGCTCACGATCCCGGGACAGGCGGACTTATGGCTACACCTTC; j_call: TRBJ1-2; v_call: TRBV18; d_call: TRBD1; clone_size: many
cdr3_aa: CSLDVEAFF; cdr3_nt: TGCAGTCTGGATGTTGAAGCTTTCTTT; j_call: TRBJ1-1; v_call: TRBV20-1; d_call: -; clone_size: medium-sized
cdr3_aa: CASSLLRGSDSYNEQFF; cdr3_nt: TGTGCCAGCAGCCTCTTGCGAGGGAGCGACTCCTACAATGAGCAGTTCTTC; j_call: TRBJ2-1; v_call: TRBV5-4; d_call: -; clone_size: many
cdr3_aa: CSARAPGTAGGYEQYF; cdr3_nt: TGCAGTGCTAGGGCCCCAGGGACGGCGGGCGGCTACGAGCAGTACTTC; j_call: TRBJ2-7; v_call: TRBV20-1; d_call: -; clone_size: many
cdr3_aa: CCASPTTSFGPGNIQYF; cdr3_nt: TGCTGTGCTAGCCCCACCACGTCCTTTGGCCCGGGAAACATTCAGTACTTC; j_call: TRBJ2-4; v_call: TRBV20-1; d_call: -; clone_size: few
cdr3_aa: CSVRTGVTDTQYF; cdr3_nt: TGCAGCGTGCGGACAGGGGTCACAGATACGCAGTATTTT; j_call: TRBJ2-3; v_call: TRBV29-1; d_call: TRBD1; clone_size: medium-sized
cdr3_aa: CASSTGQGALNTEAFF; cdr3_nt: TGCGCCAGCAGCACAGGACAGGGGGCCCTGAACACTGAAGCTTTCTTT; j_call: TRBJ1-1; v_call: TRBV5-1; d_call: TRBD1; clone_size: few
cdr3_aa: CASSPGRTDTQYF; cdr3_nt: TGTGCCAGCAGTCCGGGGCGGACAGATACGCAGTATTTT; j_call: TRBJ2-3; v_call: TRBV27; d_call: -; clone_size: medium-sized
cdr3_aa: CAISDRGYEQYF; cdr3_nt: TGTGCCATCAGCGACAGAGGCTACGAGCAGTACTTC; j_call: TRBJ2-7; v_call: TRBV10-3; d_call: -; clone_size: many
cdr3_aa: CSVVDPGGYTF; cdr3_nt: TGCAGCGTTGTGGACCCGGGTGGCTACACCTTC; j_call: TRBJ1-2; v_call: TRBV29-1; d_call: -; clone_size: many
cdr3_aa: CASLGGQPQRPRDTDTQYF; cdr3_nt: TGCGCCAGTCTTGGCGGTCAGCCTCAGAGGCCCAGGGACACAGATACGCAGTATTTT; j_call: TRBJ2-3; v_call: TRBV23-1; d_call: -; clone_size: many
cdr3_aa: CSVAASDTQYF; cdr3_nt: TGCAGCGTTGCGGCTTCTGATACGCAGTATTTT; j_call: TRBJ2-3; v_call: TRBV29-1; d_call: -; clone_size: medium-sized
cdr3_aa: CASSGFSGRYEQFF; cdr3_nt: TGTGCCAGCAGCGGTTTTAGCGGAAGATATGAGCAGTTCTTC; j_call: TRBJ2-1; v_call: TRBV7-8; d_call: -; clone_size: many
cdr3_aa: CASSGSGFLKQYF; cdr3_nt: TGTGCCAGCAGCGGGTCTGGCTTTTTGAAGCAGTACTTC; j_call: TRBJ2-7; v_call: TRBV13; d_call: -; clone_size: -
cdr3_aa: CSGTSSNEQFF; cdr3_nt: TGCAGCGGAACTAGTTCGAATGAGCAGTTCTTC; j_call: TRBJ2-1; v_call: TRBV29-1; d_call: -; clone_size: many
cdr3_aa: CSARSPWTSGVRETQYF; cdr3_nt: TGCAGTGCTAGGTCCCCATGGACTAGCGGGGTCAGAGAGACCCAGTACTTC; j_call: TRBJ2-5; v_call: TRBV20-1; d_call: TRBD2; clone_size: many
cdr3_aa: CASSENRVSWRELFF; cdr3_nt: TGTGCCAGCAGCGAAAACAGGGTATCGTGGCGGGAGCTGTTTTTT; j_call: TRBJ2-2; v_call: TRBV4-2; d_call: -; clone_size: medium-sized
cdr3_aa: CASSLGDIKNIQYF; cdr3_nt: TGCGCCAGCAGCTTGGGGGACATTAAAAACATTCAGTACTTC; j_call: TRBJ2-4; v_call: TRBV5-1; d_call: -; clone_size: many
cdr3_aa: CASSVDPPGGLYNEQFF; cdr3_nt: TGTGCCAGCAGCGTAGACCCCCCGGGGGGTCTATACAATGAGCAGTTCTTC; j_call: TRBJ2-1; v_call: TRBV9; d_call: TRBD2; clone_size: many
cdr3_aa: CASSSRTGVETQYF; cdr3_nt: TGCGCCAGCAGCTCTCGGACAGGGGTGGAGACCCAGTACTTC; j_call: TRBJ2-5; v_call: TRBV5-1; d_call: TRBD1; clone_size: medium-sized
cdr3_aa: CSARDTVAVQETQYF; cdr3_nt: TGCAGTGCTAGAGATACGGTAGCGGTACAAGAGACCCAGTACTTC; j_call: TRBJ2-5; v_call: TRBV20-1; d_call: -; clone_size: many
cdr3_aa: CASSLLGATGYTF; cdr3_nt: TGTGCCAGCAGCTTACTGGGCGCTACGGGCTACACCTTC; j_call: TRBJ1-2; v_call: TRBV7-2; d_call: -; clone_size: few
cdr3_aa: CSARVRGGEQFF; cdr3_nt: TGCAGTGCTAGGGTGCGTGGGGGTGAGCAGTTCTTC; j_call: TRBJ2-1; v_call: TRBV20-1; d_call: -; clone_size: many
cdr3_aa: CASSQDRGREQFF; cdr3_nt: TGCGCCAGCAGCCAAGATAGAGGACGGGAGCAGTTCTTC; j_call: TRBJ2-1; v_call: TRBV4-3; d_call: -; clone_size: many
cdr3_aa: CASSWGGSSDTQYF; cdr3_nt: TGTGCCAGCAGTTGGGGCGGGAGTTCAGATACGCAGTATTTT; j_call: TRBJ2-3; v_call: TRBV6-5; d_call: TRBD2; clone_size: many
cdr3_aa: CASRLGTGEVETQYF; cdr3_nt: TGCGCCAGCAGGCTTGGGACGGGAGAGGTGGAGACCCAGTACTTC; j_call: TRBJ2-5; v_call: TRBV10-2; d_call: -; clone_size: many
cdr3_aa: CASSLGPERSYEQYF; cdr3_nt: TGCGCCAGCAGCTTAGGTCCAGAACGCTCCTACGAGCAGTACTTC; j_call: TRBJ2-7; v_call: TRBV5-1; d_call: -; clone_size: many
cdr3_aa: CSASQGSEQYF; cdr3_nt: TGCAGTGCTTCACAGGGGAGCGAGCAGTACTTC; j_call: TRBJ2-7; v_call: TRBV20-1; d_call: TRBD1; clone_size: many
cdr3_aa: CATSRDPGVHGYTF; cdr3_nt: TGTGCCACCAGCAGAGATCCGGGGGTACATGGCTACACCTTC; j_call: TRBJ1-2; v_call: TRBV15; d_call: -; clone_size: many
cdr3_aa: CSARRGGSRYEQYF; cdr3_nt: TGCAGTGCTAGACGAGGGGGTTCCCGATACGAGCAGTACTTC; j_call: TRBJ2-7; v_call: TRBV20-1; d_call: -; clone_size: medium-sized
cdr3_aa: CASSRRLAGGPDQETQYF; cdr3_nt: TGCGCCAGCAGCCGCCGACTAGCGGGAGGGCCGGATCAAGAGACCCAGTACTTC; j_call: TRBJ2-5; v_call: TRBV4-3; d_call: TRBD2; clone_size: medium-sized
cdr3_aa: CASSPHSGRGMNEQFF; cdr3_nt: TGCGCCAGCAGCCCCCATAGCGGGAGAGGTATGAATGAGCAGTTCTTC; j_call: TRBJ2-1; v_call: TRBV4-3; d_call: TRBD2; clone_size: many
cdr3_aa: CASGLEREDEQFF; cdr3_nt: TGTGCTAGTGGTTTGGAGCGGGAAGATGAGCAGTTCTTC; j_call: TRBJ2-1; v_call: TRBV12-5; d_call: TRBD2; clone_size: medium-sized
cdr3_aa: CSVERVSEAFF; cdr3_nt: TGCAGCGTTGAACGGGTCTCTGAAGCTTTCTTT; j_call: TRBJ1-1; v_call: TRBV29-1; d_call: -; clone_size: many
cdr3_aa: CASSPQAGAAETQYF; cdr3_nt: TGTGCCAGCTCACCACAAGCGGGAGCTGCGGAGACCCAGTACTTC; j_call: TRBJ2-5; v_call: TRBV18; d_call: TRBD2; clone_size: many
cdr3_aa: CASSPLNKMNTEAFF; cdr3_nt: TGTGCCAGCTCACCCCTAAATAAAATGAACACTGAAGCTTTCTTT; j_call: TRBJ1-1; v_call: TRBV18; d_call: -; clone_size: many
cdr3_aa: CASSPPSAGGPGNEQYF; cdr3_nt: TGTGCCAGCAGTCCTCCGTCGGCGGGAGGGCCCGGGAACGAGCAGTACTTC; j_call: TRBJ2-7; v_call: TRBV28; d_call: TRBD2; clone_size: many
cdr3_aa: CASLPTGSYEQYF; cdr3_nt: TGTGCCAGCCTACCCACCGGGAGTTACGAGCAGTACTTC; j_call: TRBJ2-7; v_call: TRBV7-9; d_call: -; clone_size: few
cdr3_aa: CASSQVAGGDTQYF; cdr3_nt: TGTGCCAGCAGCCAAGTAGCGGGAGGAGATACGCAGTATTTT; j_call: TRBJ2-3; v_call: TRBV5-4; d_call: TRBD2; clone_size: many
cdr3_aa: CASSSAGAHLEQYF; cdr3_nt: TGCGCCAGCAGCTCAGCGGGAGCTCATCTCGAGCAGTACTTC; j_call: TRBJ2-7; v_call: TRBV5-1; d_call: TRBD2; clone_size: many